This TCR beta chain was sequenced during a study of blood T cell repertoires in COVID-19 (dated by TCRdb to 2020 to 2021). About the investigation overall: Collaborator samples came from the United States, Italy and Spain and covered acute and convalescent phases of COVID-19. The material from the prospective study consisted of cDNA or gDNA derived from T cells, B-cell-depleted T cells, or PBMCs. Deeply sampled blood TCRbeta repertoires from subjects exposed to, actively infected with, or recovered from COVID-19 were included in the dataset. A freely available public database, intended as a resource for researchers studying the immune response to SARS-CoV-2, is where the repertoires were released. The samples were drawn from the first 160 participants of the ongoing ImmuneRACE study and from over 950 subjects provided by 6 global collaborators. A de-identified subject ID, COVID-19 status, age in years and sex were almost always included in the sample metadata. Where HLA class I and class II types were available, the types were taken from metadata supplied by the sample provider, not from assay-based typing.

One collaborating source in Seattle enrolled patients while the patients were actively infected and followed the patients over time throughout the course of disease. The collaborating institutions used their own protocols to collect whole blood in K2EDTA tubes. Collaborator samples were shipped for TCRbeta analysis as frozen whole blood, isolated PBMCs, or DNA extracted from either sample type. TCRbeta CDR3 regions were amplified from genomic DNA by means of the immunoSEQ Assay, a bias-controlled multiplex PCR. The authors' pipeline ran thus. Within the assay, amplification of reference gene primers was used to estimate how many nucleated cells each sample contained. To quantify the absolute abundance of each unique TCRbeta CDR3 rearrangement, sequence reads were collapsed and filtered. Productive Simpson clonality was computed per sample as the square root of Simpson's diversity index over productive rearrangements. Here the immuneACCESS table is served through TCRdb, limited to in-frame sequences with V and J called. Missing clones are a known gap in these copies; in checked studies unresolved V genes cover under half, and the rest lacks a known reason. For V, J and clone size, that table is used; D and trimming come from the DNA. In this sample the table shows roughly 200,000 clones, about 83% of which occur a single time. The ten largest clones take up 1.3% of the sample.

Study-level results and caveats: How much clinical and demographic metadata was included differed by source and by participant, and the metadata was provided uncurated.

Comments on this clone: Its antigen remains unidentified. Base qualities are missing; no much larger clone stands one base away.

Looking up the germline V gene yields CDR1 SGHDT and CDR2 YYEEEE. Taken from cysteine to phenylalanine, the CDR3 has 17 residues. Only CDR3 DNA remains: 51 bases, in frame from the first base. From V the trimming removes 3 bases and from J it removes 11 bases, while the gene matches leave 17 bases of the junction unaccounted for. The sequence links TRBV5-6 to TRBJ1-6; TRBD1 agrees with 7 junctional bases. The sequenced sample consisted of peripheral blood. The receptor was isolated from a woman in her 30s with COVID-19, enrolled during active disease. The CDR3 region reads CASSWEQGSEKLAPLHF. The nucleotides are TGTGCCAGCAGCTGGGAACAGGGGTCTGAAAAATTGGCACCCCTCCACTTT.